Listed here is a single T cell receptor (beta chain). Its antigen is not known. Assay used: immunoSEQ multiplex PCR; TCRdb lists only in-frame clones, some missing. The sample yields some 2.1 million clones, 93% seen once. These data originate in a study of shared clonotypes between healthy human individuals. General study findings and limits: Sharing of clonotypes among donors was expected to vary with sequencing depth.

V was clipped by 2 bases and J by 3 bases; unmatched bases: 7. Germline V gene lookup returns CDR1 SGHRS and CDR2 YFSETQ. This CDR3 has 17 amino acids. Positively selected for CCR7, the CD45RO-negative cells used as naive CD8 cells excluded terminally differentiated effector memory CD45RA+ cells. The origin of this receptor is a young man in good health. Some clones in this sample may be carry-over from other donors' samples. The sequencing sample was made of naive CD8+ T cells from PBMCs. This chain links TRBV5-1 with TRBJ2-7, with 14 bases identical to TRBD2. The CDR3: CASSLKGTSGSGYEQYF. CDR3 bases: TGCGCCAGCAGCTTAAAAGGGACTAGCGGGAGTGGCTACGAGCAGTACTTC.